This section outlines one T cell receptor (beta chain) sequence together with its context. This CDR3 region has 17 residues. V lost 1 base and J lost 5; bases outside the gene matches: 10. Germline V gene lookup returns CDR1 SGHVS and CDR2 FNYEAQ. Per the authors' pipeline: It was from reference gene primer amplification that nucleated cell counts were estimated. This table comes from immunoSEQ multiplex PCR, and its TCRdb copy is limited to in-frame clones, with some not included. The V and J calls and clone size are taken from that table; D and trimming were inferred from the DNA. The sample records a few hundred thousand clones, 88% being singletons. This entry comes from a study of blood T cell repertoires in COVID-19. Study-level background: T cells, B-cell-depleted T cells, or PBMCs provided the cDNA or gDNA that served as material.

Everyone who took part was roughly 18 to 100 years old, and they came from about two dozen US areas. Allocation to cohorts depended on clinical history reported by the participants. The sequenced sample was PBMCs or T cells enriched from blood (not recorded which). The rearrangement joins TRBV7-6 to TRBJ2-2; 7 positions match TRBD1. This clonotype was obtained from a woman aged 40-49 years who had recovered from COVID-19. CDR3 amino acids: CASSLELKGAVTGELFF. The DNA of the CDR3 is TGTGCCAGCAGCTTAGAATTGAAGGGGGCGGTAACCGGGGAGCTGTTTTTT.